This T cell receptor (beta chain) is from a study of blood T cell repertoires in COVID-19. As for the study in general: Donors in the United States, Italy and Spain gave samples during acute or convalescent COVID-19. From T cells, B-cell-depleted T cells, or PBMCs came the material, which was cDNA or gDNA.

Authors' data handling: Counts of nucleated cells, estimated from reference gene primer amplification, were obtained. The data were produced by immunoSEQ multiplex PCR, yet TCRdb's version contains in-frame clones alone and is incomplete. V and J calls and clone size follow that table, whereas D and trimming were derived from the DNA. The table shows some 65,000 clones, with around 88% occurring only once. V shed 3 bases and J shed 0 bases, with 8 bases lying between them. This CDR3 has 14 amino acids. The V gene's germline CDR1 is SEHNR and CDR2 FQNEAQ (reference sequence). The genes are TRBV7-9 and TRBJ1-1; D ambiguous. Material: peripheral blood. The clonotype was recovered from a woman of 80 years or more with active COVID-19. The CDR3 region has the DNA TGTGCCAGCAGCTTTAGTGGAGTGAACACTGAAGCTTTCTTT. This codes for CASSFSGVNTEAFF. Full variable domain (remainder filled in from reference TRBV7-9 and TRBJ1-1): DTGVSQNPRHKITKRGQNVTFRCDPISEHNRLYWYRQTLGQGPEFLTYFQNEAQLEKSRLLSDRFSAERPKGSFSTLEIQRTEQGDSAMYLCASSFSGVNTEAFFGQGTRLTVV.